This T cell receptor (beta chain) was captured by sequencing in a study of CD8 T cells in ankylosing spondylitis. The authors made TCR beta libraries by quantitative 5'-RACE with molecular barcodes. TCRdb itself ran the 5' RACE reads through MiXCR, one entry per CDR3 protein. The sample lists more than 100,000 distinct CDR3 sequences, under 20% occurring once. V was pared by 2 bases and J by 0 bases, with 11 bases between. Germline values: CDR1 MGHDK, CDR2 SYGVNS. The CDR3 extends over 16 amino acids. The sample holds a few counts of this clonotype. Antigen specificity is unknown. Findings and caveats of the study: Previously reported in reactive arthritis synovial fluid and blood were some of the motif variants. Those disease-linked clones were CD8+; they were also relatively rare in peripheral blood. It was reported that disease-linked clones were significantly enriched in matched ankylosing spondylitis synovial fluid. In ankylosing spondylitis blood, a motif of roughly 8 highly homologous TCR beta variants appeared characteristic.

The sample comprised blood, either unsorted or a sorted T cell fraction (not recorded which). The source is a male donor with ankylosing spondylitis. The rearrangement uses TRBV25-1 and TRBJ1-5; TRBD1 might be the D (5 bases). Here the CDR3 DNA reads TGTGCCAGCAGTGAAGGGGGAGGGGATAGCAATCAGCCCCAGCATTTT. It encodes CASSEGGGDSNQPQHF.